Each of the 16 T cell receptor beta chains below was sequenced from the same sample in a study of T cells in localized non-small cell lung cancer. Only in-frame clones appear in the TCRdb table, and some are missing; sequencing was by immunoSEQ multiplex PCR. The repertoire has under 40,000 clones, 88% of them found once; the top ten carry 4.2%. Sequenced here: peripheral blood, sampled before any cancer treatment. The receptors shown here come from a woman between 35 and 75 years old with stage I lung adenocarcinoma.

The chain employs TRBV9 and TRBJ2-7; TRBD2 matches at 9 bases. With 4 bases clipped from V and 2 bases from J, the junction kept 13 bases outside the gene matches. The CDR3 extends over 17 amino acids. CDR1 is SGDLS, CDR2 YYNGEE, per germline. The CDR3 DNA sequence: TGTGCCAGCAGCCATCCCGCCCAAGCGGGGGGAGCCTACGAGCAGTACTTC. It codes for CASSHPAQAGGAYEQYF.

The chain uses TRBV9 and TRBJ2-5; D may correspond to TRBD1 or TRBD2 (5 bases each). Trimming pared 0 bases from V and 9 bases from J, leaving 12 bases between. Germline V gene data show CDR1 as SGDLS and CDR2 as YYNGEE. This CDR3 spans 13 amino acids. CDR3 DNA sequence: TGTGCCAGCAGCGTAGAGGGGCGAGGGGCCCAGTACTTC. It is translated as CASSVEGRGAQYF.

This clone was detected only once. The DNA of the CDR3 is TGCGCCAGCAGCCAAGGGACAGGGGGCTCCTACGAGCAGTACTTC. It codes for CASSQGTGGSYEQYF. The J gene is TRBJ2-7, the V gene TRBV4-3; 10 bases map to TRBD1. The germline V gene encodes CDR1 LGHNA and CDR2 YSLEER. The CDR3 loop spans 15 amino acids. V shed 1 base, J shed 0 bases, and the junction held 0 bases outside the gene matches.

This clone was picked up a small number of times. This chain uses TRBV9 with TRBJ1-1, with D perhaps matching TRBD1 (5 bases). Trimming took off 2 bases at V and 5 bases at J, with 16 bases between the two ends. There are 15 residues in the CDR3. CDR1 and CDR2 (germline): SGDLS, YYNGEE. The CDR3 DNA sequence: TGTGCCAGCAGCGTTTGGGGAGGGGAGGGAACTGAAGCTTTCTTT. As protein: CASSVWGGEGTEAFF.

This sequence joins TRBV5-1 and TRBJ1-1; perhaps TRBD1 as D (5 bases). This CDR3 comprises 14 residues. The germline V gene has CDR1 SGHRS and CDR2 YFSETQ. Deletions cut 2 bases from V and 0 bases from J, with 8 bases between. Here the CDR3 DNA reads TGCGCCAGCAGCTTCCGGGACTTGAACACTGAAGCTTTCTTT. This translates into CASSFRDLNTEAFF.

The V and J genes are TRBV7-2 and TRBJ2-7, with 7 positions matching TRBD1. Trimming took 3 bases from V and 7 from J; bases not matched to a gene: 9. This CDR3 has 14 residues. Germline CDR1 and CDR2: SGHTA and FQGNSA. CDR3 loop: CASSLGHRGTEQYF. The CDR3 bases are TGTGCCAGCAGCTTGGGTCACAGGGGTACGGAGCAGTACTTC.

V and J are TRBV4-1 and TRBJ2-7; D is perhaps TRBD2 (5 bases). Per germline, CDR1 MGHRA and CDR2 YSYEKL. The CDR3 covers 14 residues. With 1 base removed from V and 1 base from J, the gap between germline ends came to 8 bases. The CDR3: CASSQGEGSYEQYF. The CDR3 region has the DNA TGCGCCAGCAGCCAAGGTGAGGGTTCCTACGAGCAGTACTTC.

The chain has TRBV5-6 and TRBJ2-7; D remains ambiguous. V was trimmed by 3 bases and J by 4 bases, leaving 5 bases between them. The CDR3 length is 11 residues. CDR1 is SGHDT and CDR2 is YYEEEE in the germline V gene. The CDR3: CASSSNYEQYF. In DNA, the CDR3 is TGTGCCAGCAGCTCAAATTACGAGCAGTACTTC. Using reference TRBV5-6 and TRBJ2-7 for the parts outside the CDR3, the full variable domain is DAGVTQSPTHLIKTRGQQVTLRCSPKSGHDTVSWYQQALGQGPQFIFQYYEEEERQRGNFPDRFSGHQFPNYSSELNVNALLLGDSALYLCASSSNYEQYFGPGTRLTVT.

The chain employs TRBV6-1 and TRBJ1-5; D not resolved. The length of the CDR3 is 16 residues. Trimming pared 2 bases from V and 7 bases from J, leaving 18 bases between. Germline V lookup: CDR1 MNHNS, CDR2 SASEGT. The CDR3 reads CASSESLGWVGQPQHF. In nucleotides, the CDR3 is TGTGCCAGCAGTGAATCCCTGGGCTGGGTAGGGCAGCCCCAGCATTTT.

This chain connects TRBV28 to TRBJ2-5; 10 bases map to TRBD1. From germline, CDR1 is MDHEN and CDR2 SYDVKM. The V segment lost 4 bases and the J segment 5 bases; nucleotides outside the gene matches: 7. CDR3 length: 15 amino acids. Here the CDR3 DNA reads TGTGCCAGCAGTTCGACAGGGGGCCTAAGGGAGACCCAGTACTTC. This translates into CASSSTGGLRETQYF.

The chain combines TRBV7-9 with TRBJ1-4; D uncertain. Germline V CDR1 and CDR2: SEHNR, FQNEAQ (reference sequence). V was shortened by 1 base and J by 5 bases, with 11 bases between the two germline ends. The CDR3 runs to 15 residues. The DNA for the CDR3 is TGTGCCAGCAGCTTAGATCCGGTGGTAAATGAAAAACTGTTTTTT. Its protein product is CASSLDPVVNEKLFF.

V gene TRBV6-5 combines with J gene TRBJ1-2; perhaps TRBD1 as D (5 bases). The CDR3 consists of 13 residues. Trimming shortened V by 10 bases and J by 1 base, and 13 bases separated the two germline ends. In germline, CDR1 is MNHEY, CDR2 SVGAGI. The CDR3 DNA reads as TGTGCCATTACGAGGGGCATTAACTATGGCTACACCTTC. As protein: CAITRGINYGYTF.

The rearrangement joins TRBV7-9 to TRBJ1-3, with D uncertain. From germline, CDR1 is SEHNR and CDR2 FQNEAQ (reference sequence). This CDR3 contains 13 residues. With 6 bases removed from V and 0 bases from J, the gap between germline ends came to 6 bases. The CDR3 spells CASREGSGNTIYF. DNA of the CDR3: TGTGCCAGCAGGGAGGGCTCTGGAAACACCATATATTTT.

This sequence joins TRBV10-1 and TRBJ2-3, with TRBD2 matching over 10 bases. The CDR3 is 16 residues long. The V gene's germline CDR1 is WNHNN and CDR2 SYGVQD (reference sequence). Trimming cost V 3 bases and J 2 bases; bases outside gene matches: 5. CDR3 bases: TGCGCCAGCAGTGAAGACAGCGGGGGGGTCACAGATACGCAGTATTTT. This encodes CASSEDSGGVTDTQYF.

The V and J genes are TRBV20-1 and TRBJ1-1, with a possible D match to TRBD1 (6 bases). V was shortened by 2 bases and J by 7 bases, with 8 bases between the two germline ends. CDR3 size: 11 residues. CDR1 is DFQATT, CDR2 SNEGSKA, per germline (reference sequence). CDR3 nucleotide sequence: TGCAGTGCTAGACAGGGGTTTGAAGCTTTCTTT. This gives the protein CSARQGFEAFF.

The genes are TRBV18 and TRBJ1-1, with 10 bases matching TRBD1. Germline CDR1 KGHSH, CDR2 LQKENI. The J segment lost 5 bases and the V segment lost 2 bases, leaving 14 bases of the junction unmatched. The CDR3 runs 18 residues. The CDR3 spells CASSPGWTGGGLGTEAFF. The DNA of the CDR3 is TGTGCCAGCTCACCAGGTTGGACAGGGGGAGGTTTAGGAACTGAAGCTTTCTTT.